This T cell receptor beta chain emerged from a study of blood T cell repertoires in COVID-19. In the study overall: T cells, B-cell-depleted T cells, or PBMCs provided the cDNA or gDNA that served as material.

The V gene's germline CDR1 is MNHEY and CDR2 SMNVEV (reference sequence). The V gene lost 6 bases and the J gene lost 4 bases, with 25 bases spanning the gap. The CDR3 runs 17 residues. This clone was picked up one time. As originally analysed: Amplification with reference gene primers provided the estimates of nucleated cell counts. Data came from immunoSEQ multiplex PCR; TCRdb stores just in-frame clones and leaves some out. The V and J calls and clone size are taken from that table; D and trimming were inferred from the DNA. This table has roughly 260,000 clones, approximately 80% appearing once. The chain recombines TRBV27 with TRBJ2-7, with D possibly being TRBD2 (7 bases). This clonotype originated in a woman aged 80 or over with active or convalescent COVID-19. Sequencing was done on a sample of peripheral blood. Written as DNA, the CDR3 is TGTGCCAGCAGCGGCATCCGAGGGGGGGAGGGCCCTTACGAGCAGTACTTC. This sequence encodes CASSGIRGGEGPYEQYF.